Shown below are 23 T cell receptor beta chains from a single sample sequenced in a study of T cell repertoires in cytomegalovirus infection. TCRdb itself ran the reads through MiXCR, one entry per CDR3 protein. The table includes approximately 600,000 distinct CDR3 sequences, under 45% detected once. Their recognized antigens are unknown. Source: cultured PBMCs, taken from culture after CMV antigen stimulation. The receptors were sampled from a human donor in good health (CMV status not recorded). Some clones in this sample may be carry-over from other donors' samples.

The chain couples TRBV6-2 or TRBV6-3 to TRBJ2-1; D may correspond to TRBD1 or TRBD2 (6 bases each). V lost 6 bases, J lost 15 bases, and 21 bases lay in between. CDR3 length: 13 amino acids. CDR1 MNHEY and CDR2 SVGEGT come from the germline V gene. The CDR3 bases are TGTGCCAGCAGAAACGAGGGGGGCCACAGGGCGTTCTTC. Protein sequence: CASRNEGGHRAFF.

In its sample, this clonotype was seen a few times. The V gene is TRBV6-2 or TRBV6-3, the J gene TRBJ1-5, with 7 bases that match TRBD1. The trim removed 0 bases at V and 4 bases at J, leaving 12 bases unmatched. CDR3 length: 18 residues. Germline CDR1 and CDR2: MNHEY and SVGEGT. CDR3 amino acids: CASSYSSQGDLGNQPQHF. The CDR3 bases are TGTGCCAGCAGTTACTCGTCCCAGGGGGATCTGGGGAATCAGCCCCAGCATTTT.

This clonotype was observed once. The chain couples TRBV6-1 to TRBJ1-1, with D tentatively TRBD1 (6 bases). The CDR3 extends over 15 amino acids. Germline values: CDR1 MNHNS, CDR2 SASEGT. V was trimmed by 6 bases and J by 0 bases, leaving 14 bases between them. CDR3 sequence reads: CASRSGGAMNTEAFF. CDR3 nucleotide sequence: TGTGCCAGCAGGTCGGGGGGGGCCATGAACACTGAAGCTTTCTTT.

This clonotype was seen more than once but under ten times. The chain couples TRBV25-1 to TRBJ2-1; TRBD2 aligns across 9 bases. The CDR3 is made up of 15 amino acids. V was pared by 5 bases and J by 0 bases, with 2 bases of the junction left unmatched. CDR1 and CDR2 (germline): MGHDK, SYGVNS. Here the CDR3 reads CASSCSGSSYNEQFF. The CDR3 nucleotides are TGTGCCAGCAGTTGTAGCGGGAGCTCCTACAATGAGCAGTTCTTC.

The genes are TRBV6-5 and TRBJ2-7, with 12 bases lining up with TRBD1. Germline values: CDR1 MNHEY, CDR2 SVGAGI. V was clipped by 3 bases and J by 6 bases; unmatched bases: 6. The CDR3 is 15 residues long. CDR3 protein: CASSYYGTGGGEQYF. The CDR3 DNA follows: TGTGCCAGCAGTTATTATGGGACAGGGGGCGGCGAGCAGTACTTC.

J is TRBJ2-1 and V is TRBV7-6; D is perhaps TRBD2 (5 bases). Germline CDR1 and CDR2: SGHVS and FNYEAQ. There are 12 residues in the CDR3. V lost 4 bases to trimming and J lost 8 bases, with 9 bases between them. The CDR3, as DNA: TGTGCCAGCAGCTCGCTAGCAGATGAGCAGTTCTTC. It specifies CASSSLADEQFF.

The J gene is TRBJ2-5, the V gene TRBV20-1; D is unresolved. The CDR3 spans 13 residues. Trimming took 3 bases from V and 5 from J, leaving 13 bases between them. Germline CDR1 and CDR2: DFQATT and SNEGSKA (reference sequence). CDR3 DNA: TGCAGTGCTAGTTTCCACGCCGGGGAGACCCAGTACTTC. Protein sequence: CSASFHAGETQYF.

The V and J genes are TRBV5-1 and TRBJ2-4; D is perhaps TRBD2 (6 bases). The CDR3 contains 16 residues. Germline V gives CDR1 SGHRS, CDR2 YFSETQ. V dropped 4 bases and J dropped 5 bases, with 19 bases sitting between them. CDR3 sequence reads: CASSPSPSEGQNIQYF. As DNA, the CDR3 is TGCGCCAGCAGCCCGTCCCCTAGCGAGGGGCAAAACATTCAGTACTTC.

The rearrangement joins TRBV2 to TRBJ2-5; maybe TRBD1 (6 bases). The CDR3 is made up of 13 amino acids. Per germline, CDR1 SNHLY and CDR2 FYNNEI. V lost 7 bases to trimming and J lost 4 bases, with 13 bases between them. This CDR3 reads CASKQGLSETQYF. For the CDR3, the DNA is TGTGCCAGCAAACAGGGTTTATCAGAGACCCAGTACTTC.

A remark on this clonotype: One end of the junction varies from germline; a read error may be responsible. V usage is TRBV7-6 and J usage is TRBJ1-3; D is uncertain. Germline loops: CDR1 SGHVS, CDR2 FNYEAQ. The CDR3 consists of 16 residues. The CDR3 sequence: CVSSLYPSFSGNTIYF. The CDR3 DNA is TGTGTCAGCAGCTTATATCCGTCTTTCTCTGGAAACACCATATATTTT.

The V and J genes are TRBV12-3 or TRBV12-4 and TRBJ2-4; TRBD1 might be the D (8 bases). Trimming cost V 5 bases and J 6 bases, with 20 bases left between them. The CDR3 extends over 16 amino acids. CDR3 nucleotides: TGTGCCAGCAGTCTCCGGACAGGGCCGGGGGGAAACATTCAGTACTTC. Amino acid sequence: CASSLRTGPGGNIQYF.

V and J are TRBV20-1 and TRBJ2-7, with D possibly TRBD2 on 5 matching bases. The CDR3 has 15 amino acids. Trimming cost V 3 bases and J 9 bases, with 24 bases left between them. Looked up from germline, CDR1 is DFQATT and CDR2 is SNEGSKA (reference sequence). The CDR3 protein is CSARSGSERGIGQYF. The DNA for the CDR3 is TGCAGTGCTAGGAGTGGGTCGGAACGGGGAATCGGGCAGTACTTC.

This chain uses TRBV11-3 with TRBJ2-2; D not resolved. The CDR3 has 16 residues. CDR1 is SGHNT and CDR2 is YENEEA in the germline V gene. V dropped 6 bases and J dropped 5 bases, with 19 bases sitting between them. The CDR3 is CASSSPSGAGTGELFF. The CDR3 coding sequence is TGTGCCAGCAGTTCCCCCTCAGGTGCTGGGACCGGGGAGCTGTTTTTT. Looking up the rest from reference TRBV11-3 and TRBJ2-2 gives the full variable domain: EAGVVQSPRYKIIEKKQPVAFWCNPISGHNTLYWYLQNLGQGPELLIRYENEEAVDDSQLPKDRFSAERLKGVDSTLKIQPAELGDSAVYLCASSSPSGAGTGELFFGEGSRLTVL.

This clonotype was seen more than once but under ten times. This chain links TRBV4-2 with TRBJ1-4, with 9 nucleotides matching TRBD1. With V trimmed by 0 bases and J by 7 bases, 6 bases remained unmatched. The CDR3 has 16 amino acids. Germline CDR1 and CDR2: LGHNA and YNFKEQ. The CDR3, as DNA: TGTGCCAGCAGCCAAGAAAGACAGGGGGAATCTGAAAAACTGTTTTTT. As protein: CASSQERQGESEKLFF.

The chain recombines TRBV6-2 or TRBV6-3 with TRBJ2-1; the match to TRBD2 covers 9 bases. The CDR3 is made up of 15 amino acids. Germline V lookup: CDR1 MNHEY, CDR2 SVGEGT. Losses at the gene ends were 2 bases for V and 4 bases for J; bases not matched to a gene: 3. Here the CDR3 reads CASSYRAGGYNEQFF. The DNA for the CDR3 is TGTGCCAGCAGTTACCGGGCGGGAGGGTACAATGAGCAGTTCTTC.

This chain connects TRBV7-2 to TRBJ2-1, with D perhaps being TRBD1 or TRBD2 (5 bases each). Germline values: CDR1 SGHTA, CDR2 FQGNSA. CDR3 length: 11 amino acids. V was cut by 6 bases and J by 11 bases, with 11 bases left in between. The CDR3: CASRAGTQQFF. The CDR3 nucleotides read TGTGCCAGCAGAGCCGGGACGCAGCAGTTCTTC.

The genes are TRBV20-1 and TRBJ2-7; 8 bases map to TRBD2. CDR3 length equals 14 residues. The germline V gene has CDR1 DFQATT and CDR2 SNEGSKA (reference sequence). J was trimmed by 4 bases and V by 0 bases; bases with no gene match: 5. The CDR3 coding sequence is TGCAGTGCTAGAGATAGCGGGGCGGGTTACGAGCAGTACTTC. Its protein is CSARDSGAGYEQYF.

This clonotype was detected a few times. The chain recombines TRBV7-6 with TRBJ2-3, with 8 bases aligning to TRBD2. This CDR3 is 17 amino acids long. Germline assignment: CDR1 SGHVS and CDR2 FNYEAQ. V was clipped by 6 bases and J by 4 bases; unmatched bases: 15. This CDR3 reads CASSLILAGGSSDTQYF. The CDR3 coding sequence is TGTGCCAGCAGTCTGATACTGGCGGGGGGTTCGTCAGATACGCAGTATTTT.

V is TRBV7-6 and J is TRBJ2-3; tentatively, D is TRBD2 (7 bases). The CDR3 runs 18 residues. Germline CDR1 reads SGHVS; CDR2 reads FNYEAQ. With 0 bases removed from V and 4 bases from J, the gap between germline ends came to 20 bases. The CDR3 here is CASSLAGGAPPEADTQYF. DNA for the CDR3: TGTGCCAGCAGCTTAGCGGGGGGGGCACCCCCGGAAGCAGATACGCAGTATTTT.

A few counts support this clonotype. V usage is TRBV4-1 and J usage is TRBJ1-6; D unresolved. CDR1 is MGHRA, CDR2 YSYEKL, per germline. CDR3 length: 15 residues. V gave up 4 bases and J gave up 9 bases, with 16 bases separating them. CDR3 region: CASSLEVALSSPLHF. Written as DNA, the CDR3 is TGCGCCAGCAGCCTCGAAGTCGCATTGAGTTCACCCCTCCACTTT.

The chain links TRBV5-3 to TRBJ1-6, with D perhaps matching TRBD1 (6 bases). Being an ORF, TRBV5-3 has a function that is uncertain. Trimming stripped 8 bases from V and 1 base from J, with 19 bases between. CDR3 length equals 17 residues. The CDR3 sequence: CASSLDRSPSYNSPLHF. The CDR3 region has the DNA TGTGCCAGCAGCCTAGACAGGAGTCCATCCTATAATTCACCCCTCCACTTT.

The genes are TRBV28 and TRBJ2-2, with D possibly TRBD1 on 6 matching bases. The V and J ends lost 6 bases and 6 bases respectively, with 17 bases between them. In germline, CDR1 is MDHEN, CDR2 SYDVKM. This CDR3 contains 15 residues. The CDR3 region has the DNA TGTGCCAGCAGGATTAAACAGGGTTTTGCCGGGGAGCTGTTTTTT. It translates to CASRIKQGFAGELFF.

V and J are TRBV7-2 and TRBJ2-3, with D perhaps matching TRBD2 (6 bases). V shed 0 bases and J shed 2 bases, with 12 bases lying between them. The CDR3 sequence is 16 residues long. CDR1 is SGHTA, CDR2 FQGNSA, per germline. The CDR3 protein is CASSLAPGVVTDTQYF. DNA of the CDR3: TGTGCCAGCAGCTTAGCCCCGGGAGTGGTCACAGATACGCAGTATTTT. The full variable domain, completed using reference TRBV7-2 and TRBJ2-3, is GAGVSQSPSNKVTEKGKDVELRCDPISGHTALYWYRQSLGQGLEFLIYFQGNSAPDKSGLPSDRFSAERTGGSVSTLTIQRTQQEDSAVYLCASSLAPGVVTDTQYFGPGTRLTVL.